The next 24 T cell receptor beta chains were all read from a single sample in a study of cytomegalovirus exposure and HLA in healthy donors. PCR was performed using 60 Vbeta and 13 Jbeta primers. The method was immunoSEQ multiplex PCR; TCRdb's version includes in-frame clones alone and lacks a portion of them. The data contain around 150,000 clones, just over 75% of them singletons. The specimen was PBMCs. All receptors derive from a woman in her thirties or forties in good health and CMV-seronegative.

The V gene is TRBV6-5, the J gene TRBJ1-2; the D is unclear. CDR1 is MNHEY, CDR2 SVGAGI, per germline. CDR3 length: 14 amino acids. The ends were cut back, 0 bases at V and 8 bases at J, with 13 bases in the middle. CDR3: CASSYSRETVGYTF. The CDR3, as DNA: TGTGCCAGCAGTTACTCACGGGAAACCGTGGGCTACACCTTC.

The chain combines TRBV5-1 with TRBJ1-1, with D maybe TRBD1 (5 bases). CDR3 size: 15 residues. Germline V CDR1 and CDR2: SGHRS, YFSETQ. Trimming stripped 4 bases from V and 5 bases from J, with 18 bases between. In DNA form, the CDR3 reads TGCGCCAGCAGCGCCATGGGGCAGGGATGGACTGAAGCTTTCTTT. Protein product: CASSAMGQGWTEAFF.

The genes are TRBV12-1 and TRBJ2-1; the table calls TRBD2, which could not be checked here. TRBV12-1 constitutes a pseudogene. The CDR3 sequence is 15 residues long. The CDR3 DNA follows: TGTGCCAGCAGCTCATCTAGCGGGGGAAACAATGAGCAGTTCTTC. It codes for CASSSSSGGNNEQFF.

The sample holds a few counts of this clone. The chain carries TRBV5-6 and TRBJ2-6, with unresolved D. Per the germline V gene, CDR1 is SGHDT and CDR2 is YYEEEE. The CDR3 contains 15 residues. The V end lost 0 bases, the J end lost 4 bases, and 8 bases lay between the germline ends. The CDR3 is CASSLGGAGANVLTF. CDR3 bases: TGTGCCAGCAGCTTGGGTGGAGCCGGGGCCAACGTCCTGACTTTC.

This clone was seen a handful of times. The chain carries TRBV2 and TRBJ1-4; D possibly corresponds to TRBD1 (6 bases). The germline V gene has CDR1 SNHLY and CDR2 FYNNEI. CDR3 size: 14 residues. Trimming pared 6 bases from V and 1 base from J, leaving 9 bases between. DNA for the CDR3: TGTGCCAGCAGCGAACAGGGAACTAATGAAAAACTGTTTTTT. Translation: CASSEQGTNEKLFF. The full variable domain, its missing parts supplied by reference TRBV2 and TRBJ1-4, is EPEVTQTPSHQVTQMGQEVILRCVPISNHLYFYWYRQILGQKVEFLVSFYNNEISEKSEIFDDQFSVERPDGSNFTLKIRSTKLEDSAMYFCASSEQGTNEKLFFGSGTQLSVL.

The rearrangement uses TRBV30 and TRBJ2-3, with 7 bases lining up with TRBD2. V trimming: 1 base; J trimming: 3 bases; junction bases outside the gene matches: 7. CDR3 length: 15 amino acids. Looked up from germline, CDR1 is GTSNPN and CDR2 is SVGIG (reference sequence). This CDR3 is CAWSAGGSRTDTQYF. The CDR3 DNA reads as TGTGCCTGGAGTGCGGGCGGGAGTAGGACAGATACGCAGTATTTT. The whole variable domain, filled in from reference TRBV30 and TRBJ2-3, reads SQTIHQWPATLVQPVGSPLSLECTVEGTSNPNLYWYRQAAGRGLQLLFYSVGIGQISSEVPQNLSASRPQDRQFILSSKKLLLSDSGFYLCAWSAGGSRTDTQYFGPGTRLTVL.

The chain couples TRBV7-9 to TRBJ1-2; 10 bases are shared with TRBD1. Germline CDR1 SEHNR, CDR2 FQNEAQ (reference sequence). V shed 3 bases, J shed 7 bases, and the junction held 2 bases outside the gene matches. The CDR3 loop spans 13 amino acids. CDR3 sequence reads: CASSFRDRGGYTF. The CDR3 DNA reads as TGTGCCAGCAGCTTCCGGGACAGGGGTGGCTACACCTTC.

The chain carries TRBV11-1 and TRBJ2-1; 12 positions agree with TRBD2. CDR3 length: 17 residues. Germline CDR1 SGHAT, CDR2 FQDESV (reference sequence). The ends lost 2 bases at V and 7 bases at J; junction bases unmatched: 9. The CDR3 region is CASSLLAGGGRRNEQFF. The DNA for the CDR3 is TGTGCCAGCAGCTTACTAGCGGGAGGGGGAAGGAGGAATGAGCAGTTCTTC. Variable domain in full (rest from reference TRBV11-1 and TRBJ2-1): EAEVAQSPRYKITEKSQAVAFWCDPISGHATLYWYRQILGQGPELLVQFQDESVVDDSQLPKDRFSAERLKGVDSTLKIQPAELGDSAMYLCASSLLAGGGRRNEQFFGPGTRLTVL.

In this sample, this clone turned up once. This chain joins TRBV19 and TRBJ1-2, with 11 bases lining up with TRBD1. Germline V gene data show CDR1 as LNHDA and CDR2 as SQIVND (reference sequence). V gave up 3 bases and J gave up 6 bases; unmatched junction bases: 0. CDR3 length: 13 amino acids. Here the CDR3 DNA reads TGTGCCAGTAGTATGGGACAGGGGGATGGCTACACCTTC. It specifies CASSMGQGDGYTF.

V and J are TRBV9 and TRBJ2-5, with D perhaps TRBD2 (6 bases). Germline V lookup: CDR1 SGDLS, CDR2 YYNGEE. The CDR3 runs to 15 residues. Trimming removed 0 bases at V and 5 bases at J, with 14 bases between. CDR3 loop: CASSVDGSGAETQYF. The CDR3 DNA sequence: TGTGCCAGCAGCGTAGACGGGAGTGGGGCGGAGACCCAGTACTTC.

The chain uses TRBV4-1 and TRBJ2-7; maybe TRBD2 (6 bases). This CDR3 comprises 15 residues. V shed 3 bases and J shed 3 bases, with 15 bases lying between them. The germline CDR1 and CDR2 sequences are MGHRA and YSYEKL. CDR3 DNA: TGCGCCAGCAGCCACGGGGGTGAGTTAAACTACGAGCAGTACTTC. Its protein is CASSHGGELNYEQYF.

The sample holds a few counts of this clone. The gene calls are TRBV29-1 and TRBJ2-1; tentative D call: TRBD2 (6 bases). Trimming took 7 bases from V and 7 from J, leaving 20 bases between them. Germline lookup yields CDR1 SQVTM and CDR2 ANQGSEA. The CDR3 totals 14 residues. Written as DNA, the CDR3 is TGCAGCGCTTCTCCCGCGGGACTGGGGAATGAGCAGTTCTTC. It encodes CSASPAGLGNEQFF.

The chain couples TRBV2 to TRBJ2-6, with D tentatively TRBD1 (5 bases). Trimming stripped 6 bases from V and 2 bases from J, with 8 bases between. Germline loops: CDR1 SNHLY, CDR2 FYNNEI. The CDR3 is made up of 14 amino acids. CDR3 sequence (DNA): TGTGCCAGCAGAAGGGGAACTGGGGCCAACGTCCTGACTTTC. Encoded protein: CASRRGTGANVLTF. The full variable domain, completed using reference TRBV2 and TRBJ2-6, is EPEVTQTPSHQVTQMGQEVILRCVPISNHLYFYWYRQILGQKVEFLVSFYNNEISEKSEIFDDQFSVERPDGSNFTLKIRSTKLEDSAMYFCASRRGTGANVLTFGAGSRLTVL.

This sequence joins TRBV29-1 and TRBJ1-4; 7 nucleotides agree with TRBD1. This CDR3 has 13 amino acids. V was clipped by 7 bases and J by 7 bases; unmatched bases: 9. The germline CDR1 and CDR2 sequences are SQVTM and ANQGSEA. The CDR3 DNA sequence: TGCAGCGCCTCGTGGCAGGGGGGTGAAAAACTGTTTTTT. Protein sequence: CSASWQGGEKLFF.

The rearrangement links TRBV5-1 to TRBJ1-1; 7 nucleotides align to TRBD1. The V and J ends lost 4 bases and 6 bases, in that order; junction bases with no gene match: 9. The CDR3 spans 14 residues. Per the germline V gene, CDR1 is SGHRS and CDR2 is YFSETQ. This CDR3 reads CASSPQGEASEAFF. CDR3 DNA sequence: TGCGCCAGCAGCCCTCAGGGGGAAGCCTCTGAAGCTTTCTTT.

The chain combines TRBV2 with TRBJ2-1; D ambiguous. V dropped 3 bases and J dropped 4 bases, with 7 bases sitting between them. The CDR3 loop spans 13 amino acids. Per the germline V gene, CDR1 is SNHLY and CDR2 is FYNNEI. For the CDR3, the DNA is TGTGCCAGCAGTGATGAACAGTACAATGAGCAGTTCTTC. It translates to CASSDEQYNEQFF.

The chain recombines TRBV14 with TRBJ2-1, with TRBD2 as a possible D gene (5 bases). Germline lookup yields CDR1 SGHDN and CDR2 FVKESK. The CDR3 is 15 residues long. Trimming removed 5 bases from V and 5 bases from J, with 16 bases in between. The CDR3 DNA sequence: TGTGCCAGCAGCTACGGACTCCACCTTCACAATGAGCAGTTCTTC. Translating gives CASSYGLHLHNEQFF.

The V gene is TRBV25-1, the J gene TRBJ1-1; TRBD1 matches at 10 bases. V was clipped by 10 bases and J by 7 bases; unmatched bases: 6. Looked up from germline, CDR1 is MGHDK and CDR2 is SYGVNS. The CDR3 runs to 12 residues. The CDR3 loop is CATDRGLGEAFF. The CDR3 DNA is TGTGCCACCGACAGGGGGCTAGGTGAAGCTTTCTTT.

This sequence joins TRBV29-1 and TRBJ2-1, with D perhaps TRBD2 (6 bases). This CDR3 has 15 amino acids. Trimming removed 6 bases from V and 2 bases from J, with 17 bases in between. The germline gives CDR1 SQVTM, CDR2 ANQGSEA. CDR3 residues: CSVDFRGATYNEQFF. The CDR3 DNA sequence: TGCAGCGTGGATTTTCGCGGGGCTACCTACAATGAGCAGTTCTTC.

The rearrangement uses TRBV4-1 and TRBJ1-5; a possible D gene is TRBD1 (5 bases). The CDR3 contains 16 residues. Looked up from germline, CDR1 is MGHRA and CDR2 is YSYEKL. Trimming took off 1 base at V and 5 bases at J, with 15 bases between the two ends. CDR3 sequence: CASSQGTRGEDQPQHF. The CDR3 DNA reads as TGCGCCAGCAGCCAAGGTACCCGGGGGGAGGATCAGCCCCAGCATTTT.

The chain has TRBV7-3 and TRBJ1-1; D is undetermined. The V gene's germline CDR1 is SGHTA and CDR2 FQGTGA. V lost 1 base, J lost 9 bases, and 15 bases lay in between. This CDR3 region has 14 residues. CDR3 in amino acids: CASSLIWSDRKAFF. The DNA of the CDR3 is TGTGCCAGCAGCTTAATATGGAGTGATCGTAAAGCTTTCTTT.

The chain has TRBV19 and TRBJ2-2; TRBD1 agrees at 10 bases. With 1 base clipped from V and 3 bases from J, the junction kept 8 bases outside the gene matches. This CDR3 region has 18 residues. Germline V CDR1 and CDR2: LNHDA, SQIVND (reference sequence). In DNA form, the CDR3 reads TGTGCCAGTAGTATAGCGACAGGGGGCCTGTTTTACACCGGGGAGCTGTTTTTT. Its translation: CASSIATGGLFYTGELFF.

The chain has TRBV7-6 and TRBJ2-1; 8 bases map to TRBD1. CDR1 SGHVS and CDR2 FNYEAQ come from the germline V gene. This CDR3 is built from 16 residues. The ends lost 5 bases at V and 2 bases at J; junction bases unmatched: 8. CDR3 sequence (DNA): TGTGCCAGCAGCATCTTGACAGGGGCACCCTACAATGAGCAGTTCTTC. It is translated as CASSILTGAPYNEQFF. Drawing the rest from reference TRBV7-6 and TRBJ2-1, the complete variable domain is GAGVSQSPRYKVTKRGQDVALRCDPISGHVSLYWYRQALGQGPEFLTYFNYEAQQDKSGLPNDRFSAERPEGSISTLTIQRTEQRDSAMYRCASSILTGAPYNEQFFGPGTRLTVL.

The chain is built from TRBV12-2 and TRBJ2-1; the tabulated D call, TRBD2, remains unverified against the DNA. TRBV12-2 is an annotated pseudogene. This CDR3 contains 16 residues. CDR3 bases: TGTGCAAGTCGCTTAGTACGTAGCGGTACCGACAATGAGCAGTTCTTC. Translation gives CASRLVRSGTDNEQFF.